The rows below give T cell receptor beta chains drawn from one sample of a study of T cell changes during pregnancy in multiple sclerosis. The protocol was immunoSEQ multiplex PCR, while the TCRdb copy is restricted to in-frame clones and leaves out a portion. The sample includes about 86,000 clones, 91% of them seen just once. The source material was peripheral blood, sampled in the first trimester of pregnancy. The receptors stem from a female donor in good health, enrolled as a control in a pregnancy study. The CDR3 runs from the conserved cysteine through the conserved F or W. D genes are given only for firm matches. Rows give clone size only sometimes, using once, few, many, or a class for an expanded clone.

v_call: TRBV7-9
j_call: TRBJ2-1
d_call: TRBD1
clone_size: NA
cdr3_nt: TGTGCCAGCAGCTGGGACAGGGGGAATGAGCAGTTCTTC
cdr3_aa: CASSWDRGNEQFF

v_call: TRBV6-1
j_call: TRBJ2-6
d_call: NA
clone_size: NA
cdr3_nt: TGTGCCAGCAGTGAGGAGCCGTTCCTCTCTGGGGCCAACGTCCTGACTTTC
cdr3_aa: CASSEEPFLSGANVLTF

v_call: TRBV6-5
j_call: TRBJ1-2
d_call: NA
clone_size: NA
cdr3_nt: TGTGCCAGCAGTCCCCTCGTGATAGACTATGGCTACACCTTC
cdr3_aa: CASSPLVIDYGYTF

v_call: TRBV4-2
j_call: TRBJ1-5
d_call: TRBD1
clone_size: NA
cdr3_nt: TGTGCCAGCAGCCAAAGCGACAGGGACGATCAGCCCCAGCATTTT
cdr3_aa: CASSQSDRDDQPQHF

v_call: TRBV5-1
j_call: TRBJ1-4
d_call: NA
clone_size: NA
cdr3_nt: TGCGCCAGCACCACCGGGGGGTTAAGTGAAAAACTGTTTTTT
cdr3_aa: CASTTGGLSEKLFF

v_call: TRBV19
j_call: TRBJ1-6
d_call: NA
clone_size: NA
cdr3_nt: TGTGCCAGTAGTATGTCCCCCTTGGCTCCCCTCCACTTT
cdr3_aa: CASSMSPLAPLHF

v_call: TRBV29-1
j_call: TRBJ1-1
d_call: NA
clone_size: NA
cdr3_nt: TGCAGCGTTGAGGAGGGCGGAGGGATGAACACTGAAGCTTTCTTT
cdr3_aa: CSVEEGGGMNTEAFF

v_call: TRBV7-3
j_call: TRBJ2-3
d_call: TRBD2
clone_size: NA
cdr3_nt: TGTGCCAGCAGCTTATCTAGCGGGGGGCGCACAGATACGCAGTATTTT
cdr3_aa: CASSLSSGGRTDTQYF

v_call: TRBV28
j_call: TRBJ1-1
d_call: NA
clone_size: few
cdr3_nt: TGTGCCAGCAGACAGGACCTCCCGGGCAACACTGAAGCTTTCTTT
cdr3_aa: CASRQDLPGNTEAFF

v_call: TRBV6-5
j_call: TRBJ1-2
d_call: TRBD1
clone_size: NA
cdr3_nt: TGTGCCAGCAGTCAAGGACAGGGGCGAGGATATGGCTACACCTTC
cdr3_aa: CASSQGQGRGYGYTF

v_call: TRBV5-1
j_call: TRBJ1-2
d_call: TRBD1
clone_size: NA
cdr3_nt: TGCGCCAGCCACCAGACCGGGACAGGGGGCGTCGGCTACACCTTC
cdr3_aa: CASHQTGTGGVGYTF

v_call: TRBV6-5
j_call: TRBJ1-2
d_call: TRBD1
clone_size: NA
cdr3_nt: TGTGCCAGCAGTCCAGGACAGGGAGGTAACGGCTACACCTTC
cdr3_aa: CASSPGQGGNGYTF

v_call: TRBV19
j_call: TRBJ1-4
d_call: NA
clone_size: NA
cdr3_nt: TGTGCCAGTAAGGAAGGTACGACAGGTTGGGATGAAAAACTGTTTTTT
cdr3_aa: CASKEGTTGWDEKLFF

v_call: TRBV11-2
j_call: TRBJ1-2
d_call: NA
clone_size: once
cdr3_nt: TGTGCCAGCAGCCCCGGGGCGGGGTCTGGCTACACCTTC
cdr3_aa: CASSPGAGSGYTF

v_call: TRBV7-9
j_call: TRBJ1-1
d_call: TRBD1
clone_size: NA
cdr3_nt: TGTGCCAGCAGCCTACTAACCTTAGGACAGGTGGGAACTGAAGCTTTCTTT
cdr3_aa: CASSLLTLGQVGTEAFF

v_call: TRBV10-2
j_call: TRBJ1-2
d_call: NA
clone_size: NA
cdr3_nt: TGCGCCAGCAGTGAAAGTCCAGGGGCCTATGGCTACACCTTC
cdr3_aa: CASSESPGAYGYTF

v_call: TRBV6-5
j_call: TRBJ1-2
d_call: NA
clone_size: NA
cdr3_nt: TGTGCCAGCCGGGGAAATAATAACTATGGCTACACCTTC
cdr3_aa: CASRGNNNYGYTF

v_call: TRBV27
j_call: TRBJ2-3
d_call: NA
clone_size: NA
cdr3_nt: TGTGCCAGCAGTCCTATACAGGCGTCCACAGATACGCAGTATTTT
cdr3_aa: CASSPIQASTDTQYF

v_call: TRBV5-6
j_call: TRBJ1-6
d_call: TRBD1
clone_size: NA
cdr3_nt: TGTGCCAGCAGCTTGAGTGAGTCCGACAGGGTGAATAATTCACCCCTCCACTTT
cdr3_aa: CASSLSESDRVNNSPLHF

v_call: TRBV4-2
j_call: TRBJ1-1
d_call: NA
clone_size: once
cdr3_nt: TGTGCCAGCAGCCATTCGCCCCGTACGACAGATATGGCTGAAGCTTTCTTT
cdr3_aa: CASSHSPRTTDMAEAFF

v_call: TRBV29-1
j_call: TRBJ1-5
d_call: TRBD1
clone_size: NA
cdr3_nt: TGCAGCGTCTCGGACAGGGACAATCAGCCCCAGCATTTT
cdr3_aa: CSVSDRDNQPQHF

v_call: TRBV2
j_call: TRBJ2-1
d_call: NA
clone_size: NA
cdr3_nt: TGTGCCAGCCAACCATCCGCCGGGTTTTACAATGAGCAGTTCTTC
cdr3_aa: CASQPSAGFYNEQFF

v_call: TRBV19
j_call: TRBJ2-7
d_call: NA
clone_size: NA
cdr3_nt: TGTGCCAGTAGTATAGATCGAGAGGGTTACGAGCAGTACTTC
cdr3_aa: CASSIDREGYEQYF

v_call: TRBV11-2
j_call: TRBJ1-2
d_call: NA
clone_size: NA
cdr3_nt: TGTGCCAGCAGCTCCCTTCAACAGGATGGCTACACCTTC
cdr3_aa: CASSSLQQDGYTF